This TCR beta chain was retrieved from a study of regulatory T cells in long-lasting Graves disease. This CDR3 has 13 residues. The germline V gene has CDR1 MNHEY and CDR2 SMNVEV (reference sequence). V gave up 5 bases and J gave up 7 bases, with 12 bases separating them. Relying on iRepertoire HTBI primers and Arm-PCR of CDR3 regions, the team built TCR beta libraries. TCRdb called the multiplex PCR reads again in MiXCR, with one record for every CDR3 protein. In the table there are 350,000 to 550,000 distinct CDR3 sequences, approximately 15% of which are singletons. Time point in this sample: newly diagnosed GD, antithyroid drugs for less than 3 months. From RNA extracted from PBMCs, the TCR library was made. The same sample was also used in a study of T cells in Graves' hyperthyroidism and ophthalmopathy.

The TCR originated in a woman in her fifties or sixties with Graves disease. The chain uses TRBV27 and TRBJ2-1; no reliable D call. The input for sequencing was peripheral blood mononuclear cells (PBMCs), taken at new diagnosis, from a patient treated with antithyroid drugs. The DNA for the CDR3 is TGTGCCAGCAGTCCCCAATCCTTAAATGAGCAGTTCTTC. It yields the protein CASSPQSLNEQFF.